This T cell receptor beta chain was captured in a study of blood T cell repertoires in COVID-19. The wider study: PBMCs, B-cell-depleted T cells, or T cells provided the cDNA or gDNA that made up the material.

This clone was counted a single time. V shed 5 bases and J 4 bases; nucleotides not matched to a gene: 7. Germline V lookup: CDR1 SEHNR, CDR2 FQNEAQ (reference sequence). CDR3 size: 15 residues. Clones were sequenced by immunoSEQ multiplex PCR, and TCRdb holds only the in-frame ones, with some missing. The data hold about 220,000 clones, with roughly 87% observed a single time. This sequence originates from a man aged 40-49 years with active or convalescent COVID-19. The sequenced material came from peripheral blood. The chain carries TRBV7-9 and TRBJ1-2; 10 bases align to TRBD1. DNA for the CDR3: TGTGCCAGCAGCCTGGGACAGGGGTCTTCCTATGGCTACACCTTC. Amino acids: CASSLGQGSSYGYTF.